What follows is one TCR beta chain and its context. What it binds is not known. These data are taken from a study of breast tumors, draining lymph nodes, adjacent tissues. General study points: Luminal-like breast cancer showed significantly greater tumor-nontumor repertoire similarity than basal-like breast cancer did. That most tumor T cells come from lymph nodes remained unproven. Tumor repertoires ranked between lymph nodes and nontumor tissue in diversity, with V and J gene preferences.

The CDR3 covers 16 residues. Between the trimmed V and J ends, which lost 3 bases and 2 bases, there was a span of 15 bases. Germline loops: CDR1 LGHNT, CDR2 FRNRAP. TCRdb processed the multiplex PCR reads anew with MiXCR; each CDR3 protein has one entry. The table includes tens of thousands of distinct CDR3 sequences, around 23% detected once. The sequencing sample was made of breast tumor tissue. The chain has TRBV12-5 and TRBJ2-3, with D possibly matching TRBD2 (5 bases). This TCR came from a female donor with breast cancer. Some clones in this sample may be carry-over from other donors' samples. DNA for the CDR3: TGTGCTAGTGGTTTAGCGGTTGCTGGGGACACAGATACGCAGTATTTT. The encoded protein is CASGLAVAGDTDTQYF.